This T cell receptor (beta chain) was identified during a study of metastatic and nonmetastatic thyroid tumors. Ten or more counts support this clone. MiXCR re-clonotyped the PCR reads for TCRdb. The repertoire holds tens of thousands of clones, with approximately 4.1% as singletons. No patient had received any treatment before thyroid surgery. The clonotype comes from a female donor with papillary thyroid cancer or a benign thyroid nodule (not recorded which). Some clones in this sample may be carry-over from other donors' samples. Input material: blood.

CDR3 amino acids: CASSPSISSGNTIYF. In nucleotides, the CDR3 is TGTGCCAGCTCACCAAGTATCAGCTCTGGAAACACCATATATTTT. V is TRBV18 and J is TRBJ1-3, with D hard to call. From germline, CDR1 is KGHSH and CDR2 LQKENI. The CDR3 is 15 amino acids. V was shortened by 2 bases and J by 0 bases, with 8 bases between the two germline ends.